This T cell receptor beta chain was recorded in a study of metastatic and nonmetastatic thyroid tumors. Thyroid surgery took place with no prior treatment in any patient. Trimming removed 6 bases from V and 4 bases from J, with 12 bases in between. The CDR3 is 13 amino acids. Germline V gives CDR1 SNHLY, CDR2 FYNNEI. TCRdb reassembled clones from the PCR reads with MiXCR. The data show 85,000 to 95,000 clones, with about 15% seen just once and about 3.9% held by the top ten. The TCR was taken from a female donor with papillary thyroid cancer or a benign thyroid nodule (not recorded which). Some clones in this sample may be carry-over from other donors' samples. The chain uses TRBV2 and TRBJ1-1; D remains unclear. The source material was blood. CDR3 in amino acids: CASRGGVSTEAFF. CDR3 bases: TGTGCCAGCAGGGGCGGGGTCAGCACTGAAGCTTTCTTT.